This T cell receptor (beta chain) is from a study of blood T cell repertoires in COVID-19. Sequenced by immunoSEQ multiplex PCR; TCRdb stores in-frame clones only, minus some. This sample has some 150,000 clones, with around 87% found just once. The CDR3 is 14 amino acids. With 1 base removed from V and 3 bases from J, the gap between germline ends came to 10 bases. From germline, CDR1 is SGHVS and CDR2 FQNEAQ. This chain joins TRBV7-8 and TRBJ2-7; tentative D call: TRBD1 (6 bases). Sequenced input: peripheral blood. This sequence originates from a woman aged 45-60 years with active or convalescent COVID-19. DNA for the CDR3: TGTGCCAGCAGCTTAGGAACAGGGTTCTACGAGCAGTACTTC. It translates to CASSLGTGFYEQYF.